This TCR beta chain is from a study of T cell responses to AZD1222 COVID-19 vaccine (TCRdb year 2021). The study in broad terms: AZD1222 recipients with second doses at about 4 weeks or about 12 weeks were pooled, because spike-specific TCR depth and breadth did not differ between schedules. Trial participants were enrolled by age into 18-55, 56-69 and 70-plus year subgroups, with about 150, 28 and 57 TCR-sequenced participants respectively. A total of about 230 trial participants underwent TCR sequencing, of whom about 210 received two doses of AZD1222 and about 25 received two doses of the MenACWY control vaccine. Results and caveats for the whole study, not just this receptor: After two AZD1222 doses, spike-specific TCR breadth and depth were significantly higher than at day 0 and than in MenACWY recipients. The 56-69-year group was small, and its depth increase did not reach significance, likely because of low power. Because no day 14 peak-response samples were available, repertoires were characterized only after the peak T cell response. Conclusions about previously exposed vaccinees were limited because only a handful of AZD1222 recipients were SARS-CoV-2 seropositive at baseline. Participants were mostly white British, with more females than males. The authors suggested clonal diversity may have been underestimated. Nearly half of unique spike-specific TCRs reportedly recognized epitopes outside regions mutated in the B.1.351 and B.1.1.7 variants. The whole spike protein was spanned by vaccine-associated CD4 TCRs, and dominant responses were seen in regions 160-218 and 743-854.

The CDR3 regions of human TCRbeta chains were subjected to immunosequencing. In the authors' own workflow: TCRs in the repertoires were matched against a reference library of SARS-CoV-2-specific TCRs that had been generated with the MIRA antigen-specificity platform. Breadth meant the fraction of unique TCRs that were SARS-CoV-2-associated, whereas depth meant the fraction of total T cells that were SARS-CoV-2-associated. Using the MIRA data, every spike-specific TCR was mapped to the spike region that the TCR reacted to and assigned to either a CD4 or a CD8 class. Log10-transformed breadth and depth values were compared by one-way ANOVA with Sidak's multiple comparisons tests. What TCRdb holds here is the immuneACCESS table cut down to in-frame rearrangements. Part of the clones is not present; checked against another copy, under half of the missing clones reflect an unresolved V gene, and the others are unexplained. That table is the source of V, J and clone size, and D and trimming were worked out from the DNA. The sample table contains more than 150,000 clones; only one count was recorded for roughly 92% of them. The top ten clones comprise more than 9% of the sample.

Reading the label with the study, this specimen's time point is: baseline before first vaccination. Samples from vaccinated people were obtained from the UK trials COV001 and COV002, which included a single-blind randomized controlled phase 2/3 trial of AZD1222 (ChAdOx1 nCoV-19) in healthy adults. For TCRbeta chain sequencing, PBMC samples from trial participants were taken at day 0 and at day 28 after the second dose. Turning to this clone: This receptor's antigen is unknown. Base qualities are not provided; no much larger clone lies one nucleotide away.

V is cut by 6 bases and J by 3 bases, and the space between the germline ends is 18 bases. Based on the germline V gene, the CDR1 and CDR2 sequences are SGHRS and YFSETQ. The cysteine opens and the phenylalanine closes a CDR3 of 15 amino acids. This entry keeps only the CDR3 DNA: 45 bases, framed from base 1. The chain is made from TRBV5-1 and TRBJ1-1, with no reliable assignment of the D segment. The TCR comes from an adult in good health. The input for sequencing was peripheral blood, taken on day 0 of AZD1222 vaccination. The CDR3 in this case is CASTTGGVKDTEAFF. The nucleotide sequence is TGCGCCAGCACTACGGGTGGGGTTAAGGACACTGAAGCTTTCTTT.